This T cell receptor beta chain emerged from a study of beta chain features in type 1 diabetes. The CDR3 is 14 amino acids. Trimming pared 7 bases from V and 5 bases from J, leaving 17 bases between. The germline V gene encodes CDR1 SGHRS and CDR2 YFSETQ. This clone has a handful of counts. cDNA synthesis used the whole RNA isolate, giving expressed TCRB sequences. The repertoire was sequenced with immunoSEQ multiplex PCR; TCRdb's copy has only in-frame clones and lacks some. The repertoire includes around 430,000 clones, approximately 31% of them detected once, and around 0.065% sits in the top ten. This TCR came from a man between 18 and 29 years old in good health. The sequenced material came from naive CD4+ T cells from blood. This chain uses TRBV5-1 with TRBJ2-3; perhaps TRBD1 as D (6 bases). The CDR3 reads CASQKGVAEDTQYF. The CDR3 region has the DNA TGCGCCAGCCAAAAGGGGGTTGCTGAAGATACGCAGTATTTT.